This TCR beta chain comes out of a study of T cells after yellow fever vaccination. MiXCR, run by TCRdb on the 5' RACE reads, gives a single entry per CDR3 protein. The sample consists of some 300,000 distinct CDR3 sequences, around 8.1% of them appearing once. Study results and caveats: Researchers cautioned that FACS-sorted repertoires could harbor abundant clonotypes contaminating from the bulk population. It was a weaker secondary response, yet one that peaked faster, at day 5 versus 15.

This CDR3 region has 16 residues. Trimming left V 1 base short and J 2 bases short, with 12 bases between. Germline V gene data show CDR1 as MGHRA and CDR2 as YSYEKL. This clonotype was seen only a few times. Its antigen remains unidentified. The source was PBMCs, collected 35 to 50 days after the first yellow fever vaccination. The receptor's source is a man younger than 35 who received the YFV17D yellow fever vaccine. This rearrangement joins TRBV4-1 to TRBJ2-1; D gene uncertain. The CDR3 sequence: CASSQVNLVTYNEQFF. The CDR3 DNA follows: TGCGCCAGCAGCCAAGTGAACTTAGTTACCTACAATGAGCAGTTCTTC.